The clone carrying this TCR beta chain has a single count. The data originate from a study of shared T cell receptors in the human thymus. V shed 2 bases and J shed 0 bases, with 8 bases lying between them. The CDR3 spans 15 residues. Germline-derived CDR1 and CDR2 are MNHNY and SVGAGI (reference sequence). Sequencing used immunoSEQ multiplex PCR; TCRdb keeps in-frame clones, though not all of them. In the table there are 500,000 to 750,000 clones, roughly 90% of which are singletons. Another study also made use of these data, one on human thymus T cells. That study adds: Donors were healthy Finnish infants having corrective surgery for congenital heart defects. Thymic samples were excised during corrective heart operations. Gene usage for V and J segments appeared biased in thymic and blood repertoires. Highly overlapping thymic repertoires among unrelated individuals were reported in related research.

The receptor was isolated from a boy in the first two years of life with a congenital heart defect. Sequencing was performed on thymocytes. The V and J genes are TRBV6-6 and TRBJ1-5; D may be TRBD1 (5 bases). CDR3 nucleotides: TGTGCCAGCAGTTACCCGACAGATAGCAATCAGCCCCAGCATTTT. Its translation is CASSYPTDSNQPQHF.